This T cell receptor (beta chain) was found in a study of shared clonotypes between healthy human individuals. Study at large: Per donor, CD8 memory used one plate, CD8 naive used two, CD4 memory used three and CD4 naive used three. Overall study results and limits: Memory subsets generally showed smaller estimated richness than naive subsets did.

All donors were Caucasian adults living in Nashville, Tennessee. CD4+ cells yielded CD45RA+ naive and CD45RA-negative memory subsets. The V gene end was trimmed by 7 bases and the J gene end by 8 bases; junction bases not matched to a gene: 10. Germline assignment: CDR1 SGHRS and CDR2 YFSETQ. The CDR3 is 13 amino acids. Repertoires were generated with immunoSEQ multiplex PCR, while TCRdb's copy carries only in-frame clones and drops some. The table shows roughly 1 million clones, with approximately 72% occurring only once. Points on this clone: Its target is not known.

The TCR comes from a man between 18 and 35 years old in good health. The material sequenced was memory CD4+ T cells sorted from blood. Subset in this sample: CD45RA-negative fraction. This chain links TRBV5-1 with TRBJ1-2, with 8 bases fitting TRBD1. The CDR3 nucleotides read TGCGCCAGCGGTTACTCAGGGGGCGGAGGCTACACCTTC. It encodes CASGYSGGGGYTF.